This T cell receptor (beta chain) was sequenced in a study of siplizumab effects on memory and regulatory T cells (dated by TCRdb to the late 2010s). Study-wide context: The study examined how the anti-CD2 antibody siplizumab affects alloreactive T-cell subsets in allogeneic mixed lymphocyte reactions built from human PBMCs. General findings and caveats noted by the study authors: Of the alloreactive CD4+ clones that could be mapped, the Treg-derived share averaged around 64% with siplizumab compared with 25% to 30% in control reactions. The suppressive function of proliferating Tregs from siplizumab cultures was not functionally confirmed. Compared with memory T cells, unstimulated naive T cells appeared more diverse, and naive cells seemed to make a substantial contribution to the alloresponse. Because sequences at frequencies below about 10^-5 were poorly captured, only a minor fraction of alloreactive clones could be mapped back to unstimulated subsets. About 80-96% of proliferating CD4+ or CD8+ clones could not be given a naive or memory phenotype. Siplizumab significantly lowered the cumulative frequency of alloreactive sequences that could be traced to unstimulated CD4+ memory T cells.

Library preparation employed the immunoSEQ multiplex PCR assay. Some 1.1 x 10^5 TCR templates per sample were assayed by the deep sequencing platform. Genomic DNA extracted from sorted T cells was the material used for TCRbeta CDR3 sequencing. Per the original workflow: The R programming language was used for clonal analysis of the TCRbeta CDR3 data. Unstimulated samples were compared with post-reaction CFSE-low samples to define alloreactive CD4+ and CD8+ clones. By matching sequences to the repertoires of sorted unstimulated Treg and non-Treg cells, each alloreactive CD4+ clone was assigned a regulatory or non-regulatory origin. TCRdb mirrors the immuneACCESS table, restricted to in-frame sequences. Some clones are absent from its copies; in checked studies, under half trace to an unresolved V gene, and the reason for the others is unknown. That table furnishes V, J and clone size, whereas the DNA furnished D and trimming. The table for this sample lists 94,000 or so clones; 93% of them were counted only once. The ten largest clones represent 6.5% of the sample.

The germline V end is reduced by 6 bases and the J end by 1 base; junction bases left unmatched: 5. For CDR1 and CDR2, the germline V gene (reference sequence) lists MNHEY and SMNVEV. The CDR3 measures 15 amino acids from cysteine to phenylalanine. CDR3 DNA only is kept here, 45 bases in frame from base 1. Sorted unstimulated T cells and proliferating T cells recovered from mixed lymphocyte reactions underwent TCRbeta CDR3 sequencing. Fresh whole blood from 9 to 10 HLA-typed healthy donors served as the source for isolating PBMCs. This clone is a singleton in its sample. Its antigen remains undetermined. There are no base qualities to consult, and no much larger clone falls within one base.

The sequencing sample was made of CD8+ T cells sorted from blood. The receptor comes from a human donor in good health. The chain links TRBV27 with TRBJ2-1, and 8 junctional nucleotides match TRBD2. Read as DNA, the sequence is TGTGCCAGCAGCATCAGCGGGAGTTCCTACAATGAGCAGTTCTTC. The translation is CASSISGSSYNEQFF.